This T cell receptor beta chain was retrieved from a study of Graves' ophthalmopathy and Graves' hyperthyroidism. Across the study: Absence of ophthalmopathy within 18 months of follow-up defined stable hyperthyroidism. Study findings and constraints: Also, most clonotypes expanded in the thyroid above 0.001 frequency appeared in blood.

CDR1 MDHEN and CDR2 SYDVKM come from the germline V gene. V lost 6 bases and J lost 5; bases outside the gene matches: 4. The CDR3 spans 13 residues. New diagnoses, under 2 months' duration, and ages 18 to 65 characterized the hyperthyroidism patients. Points on this clonotype: Its specificity is unknown.

Amplification of TCR beta CDR3 regions used RNA transcripts. The first-round RT-PCR employed HTBI primers together with the Qiagen OneStep RT-PCR kit. A multiplex PCR was then performed as the second round. TCRdb itself ran the multiplex PCR reads through MiXCR, one entry per CDR3 protein. The sample carries 580,000 or so distinct CDR3 sequences, about 35% recorded once. V is TRBV28 and J is TRBJ1-5; TRBD1 matches 7 bases. The specimen was peripheral blood or thyroid tissue (not recorded which). This receptor was taken from an adult man with Graves' hyperthyroidism. In nucleotides, the CDR3 is TGTGCCAGCAGGCCCCAGGGGGATCAGCCCCAGCATTTT. It yields the protein CASRPQGDQPQHF.